This T cell receptor beta chain came from a study of T cell responses to AZD1222 COVID-19 vaccine. Germline CDR1 is SEHNR and CDR2 is FQNEAQ (reference sequence). The CDR3 runs to 12 residues. Trimming took 4 bases from V and 10 from J, leaving 11 bases between them. Assay: immunoSEQ multiplex PCR; the TCRdb copy retains only in-frame clones and omits some. The sample contains over 150,000 clones, over 75% of which appear only once. The sequences come from peripheral blood, collected 28 days after the second AZD1222 dose. The clonotype comes from an adult who received the AZD1222 COVID-19 vaccine. The J gene is TRBJ2-1, the V gene TRBV7-9; D is undetermined. CDR3: CASSSFVGEQFF. The CDR3 DNA reads as TGTGCCAGCAGCTCTTTCGTTGGCGAGCAGTTCTTC.